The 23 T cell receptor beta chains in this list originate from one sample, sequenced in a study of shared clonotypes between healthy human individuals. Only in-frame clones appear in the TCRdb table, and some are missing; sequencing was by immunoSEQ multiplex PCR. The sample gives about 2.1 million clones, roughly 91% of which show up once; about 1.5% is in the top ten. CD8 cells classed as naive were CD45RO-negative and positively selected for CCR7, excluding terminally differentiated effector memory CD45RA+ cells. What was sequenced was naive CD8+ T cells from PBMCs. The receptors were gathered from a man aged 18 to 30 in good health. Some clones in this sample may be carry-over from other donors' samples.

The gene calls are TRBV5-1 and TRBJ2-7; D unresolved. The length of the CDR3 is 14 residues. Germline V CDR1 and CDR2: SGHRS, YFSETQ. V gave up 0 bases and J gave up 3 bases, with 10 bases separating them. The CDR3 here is CASSLDGSYYEQYF. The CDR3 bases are TGCGCCAGCAGCTTGGACGGCAGTTACTACGAGCAGTACTTC.

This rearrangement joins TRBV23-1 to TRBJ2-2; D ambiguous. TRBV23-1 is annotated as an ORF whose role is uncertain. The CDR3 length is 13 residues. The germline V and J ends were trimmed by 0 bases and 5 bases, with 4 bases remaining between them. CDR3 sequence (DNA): TGCGCCAGCAGTCAATCTCAAACCGGGGAGCTGTTTTTT. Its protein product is CASSQSQTGELFF.

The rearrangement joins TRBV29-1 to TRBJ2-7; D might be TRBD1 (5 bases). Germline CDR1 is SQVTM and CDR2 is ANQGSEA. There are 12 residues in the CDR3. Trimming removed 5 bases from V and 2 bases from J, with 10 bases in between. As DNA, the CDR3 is TGCAGCGTTTTGTCAGGGCCCTACGAGCAGTACTTC. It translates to CSVLSGPYEQYF.

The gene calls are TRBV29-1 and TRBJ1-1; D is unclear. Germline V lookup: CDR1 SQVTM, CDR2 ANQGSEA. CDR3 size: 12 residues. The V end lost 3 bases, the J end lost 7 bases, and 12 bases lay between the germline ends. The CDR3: CSVDGQRHEAFF. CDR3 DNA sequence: TGCAGCGTTGATGGGCAGCGACATGAAGCTTTCTTT.

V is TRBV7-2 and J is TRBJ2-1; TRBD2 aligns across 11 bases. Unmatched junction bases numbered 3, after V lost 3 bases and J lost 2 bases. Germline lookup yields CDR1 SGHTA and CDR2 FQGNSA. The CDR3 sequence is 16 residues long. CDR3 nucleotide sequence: TGTGCCAGCAGCTTTAGCGGGAGGGGCCCCTACAATGAGCAGTTCTTC. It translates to CASSFSGRGPYNEQFF.

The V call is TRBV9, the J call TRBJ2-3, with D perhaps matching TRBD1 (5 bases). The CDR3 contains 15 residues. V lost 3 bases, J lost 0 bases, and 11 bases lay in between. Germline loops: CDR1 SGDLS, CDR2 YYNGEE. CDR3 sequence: CASSERQTSTDTQYF. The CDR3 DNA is TGTGCCAGCAGCGAGAGACAGACTAGCACAGATACGCAGTATTTT.

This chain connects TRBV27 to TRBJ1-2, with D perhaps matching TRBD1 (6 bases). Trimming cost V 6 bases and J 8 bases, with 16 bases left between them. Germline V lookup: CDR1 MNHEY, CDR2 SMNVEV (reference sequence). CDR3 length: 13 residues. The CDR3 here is CASRTGGGWGYTF. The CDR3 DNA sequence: TGTGCCAGCAGGACGGGGGGGGGCTGGGGCTACACCTTC.

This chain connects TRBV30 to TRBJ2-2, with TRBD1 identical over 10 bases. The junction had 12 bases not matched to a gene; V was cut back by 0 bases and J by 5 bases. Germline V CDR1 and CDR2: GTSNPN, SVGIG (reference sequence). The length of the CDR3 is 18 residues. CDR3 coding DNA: TGTGCCTGGAGTGTCCAGGGCTGGGACAGGGGTTATACCGGGGAGCTGTTTTTT. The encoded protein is CAWSVQGWDRGYTGELFF.

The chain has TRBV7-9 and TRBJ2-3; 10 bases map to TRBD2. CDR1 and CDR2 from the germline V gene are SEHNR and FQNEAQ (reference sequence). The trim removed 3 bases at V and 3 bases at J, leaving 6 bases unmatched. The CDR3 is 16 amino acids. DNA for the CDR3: TGTGCCAGCAGCTTCCCTAGCGGGAGTCTAACAGATACGCAGTATTTT. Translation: CASSFPSGSLTDTQYF.

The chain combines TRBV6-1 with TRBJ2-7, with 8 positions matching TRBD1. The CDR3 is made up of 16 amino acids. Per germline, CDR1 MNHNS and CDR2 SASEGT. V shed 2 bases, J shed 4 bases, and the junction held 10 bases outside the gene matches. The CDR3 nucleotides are TGTGCCAGCAGTGAAAATTTTGGCAGGGGGCCGTACGAGCAGTACTTC. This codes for CASSENFGRGPYEQYF.

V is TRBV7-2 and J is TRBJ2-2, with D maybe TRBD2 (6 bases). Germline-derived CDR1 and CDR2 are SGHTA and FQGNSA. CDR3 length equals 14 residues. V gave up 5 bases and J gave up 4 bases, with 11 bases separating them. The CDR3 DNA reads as TGTGCCAGCAGCCCGGGACTTTCCACCGGGGAGCTGTTTTTT. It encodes CASSPGLSTGELFF.

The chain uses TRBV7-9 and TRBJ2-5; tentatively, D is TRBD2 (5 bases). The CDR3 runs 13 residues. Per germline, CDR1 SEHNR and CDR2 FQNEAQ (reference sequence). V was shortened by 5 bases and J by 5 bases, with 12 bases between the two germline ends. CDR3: CASSPGFEETQYF. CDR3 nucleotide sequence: TGTGCCAGCAGCCCGGGGTTCGAGGAGACCCAGTACTTC.

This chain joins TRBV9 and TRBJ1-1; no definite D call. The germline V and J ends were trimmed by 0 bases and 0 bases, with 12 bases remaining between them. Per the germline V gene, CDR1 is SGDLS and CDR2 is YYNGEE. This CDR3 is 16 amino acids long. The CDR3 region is CASSVDTEGMNTEAFF. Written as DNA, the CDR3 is TGTGCCAGCAGCGTAGATACAGAAGGCATGAACACTGAAGCTTTCTTT.

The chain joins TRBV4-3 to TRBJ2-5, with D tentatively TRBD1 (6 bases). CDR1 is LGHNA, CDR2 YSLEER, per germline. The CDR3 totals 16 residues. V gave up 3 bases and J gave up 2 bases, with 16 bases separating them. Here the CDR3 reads CASSQETGTYQETQYF. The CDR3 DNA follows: TGCGCCAGCAGCCAGGAGACCGGGACATATCAAGAGACCCAGTACTTC.

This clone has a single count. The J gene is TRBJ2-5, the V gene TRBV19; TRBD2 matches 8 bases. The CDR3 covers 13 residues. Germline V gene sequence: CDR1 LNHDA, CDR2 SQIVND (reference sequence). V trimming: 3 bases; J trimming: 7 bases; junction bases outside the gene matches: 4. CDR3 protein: CASSMGLDGTQYF. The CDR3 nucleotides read TGTGCCAGTAGTATGGGACTAGACGGGACCCAGTACTTC.

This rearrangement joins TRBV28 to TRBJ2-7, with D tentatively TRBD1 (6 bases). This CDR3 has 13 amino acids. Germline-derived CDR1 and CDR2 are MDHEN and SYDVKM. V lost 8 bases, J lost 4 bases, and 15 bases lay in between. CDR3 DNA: TGTGCCAGCGGAACCGGGACACAGTACGAGCAGTACTTC. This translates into CASGTGTQYEQYF.

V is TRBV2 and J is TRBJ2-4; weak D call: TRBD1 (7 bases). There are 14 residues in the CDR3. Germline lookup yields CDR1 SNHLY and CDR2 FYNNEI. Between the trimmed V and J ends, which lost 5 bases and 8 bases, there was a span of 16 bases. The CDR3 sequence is CASSQGGAVDIQYF. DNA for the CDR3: TGTGCCAGCAGTCAGGGGGGCGCGGTGGACATTCAGTACTTC.

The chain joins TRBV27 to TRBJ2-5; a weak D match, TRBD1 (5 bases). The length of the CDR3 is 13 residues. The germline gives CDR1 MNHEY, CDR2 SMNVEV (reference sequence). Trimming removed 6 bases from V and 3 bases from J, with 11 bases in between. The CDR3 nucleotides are TGTGCCAGCAGAAGAAGGGGCGAAGAGACCCAGTACTTC. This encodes CASRRRGEETQYF.

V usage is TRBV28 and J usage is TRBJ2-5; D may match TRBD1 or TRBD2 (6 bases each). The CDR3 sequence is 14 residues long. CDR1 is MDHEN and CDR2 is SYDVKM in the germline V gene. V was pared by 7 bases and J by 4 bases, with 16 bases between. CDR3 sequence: CASNLWGAGETQYF. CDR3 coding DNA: TGTGCCAGCAACCTCTGGGGGGCAGGAGAGACCCAGTACTTC.

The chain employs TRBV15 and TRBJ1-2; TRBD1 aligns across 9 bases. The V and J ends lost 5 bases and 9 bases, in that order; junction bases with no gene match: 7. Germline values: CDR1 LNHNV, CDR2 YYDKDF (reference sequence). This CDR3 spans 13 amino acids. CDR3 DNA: TGTGCCACCAGCCCTCGGGACAGGGCTCGCTACACCTTC. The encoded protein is CATSPRDRARYTF. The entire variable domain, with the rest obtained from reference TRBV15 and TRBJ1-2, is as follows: DAMVIQNPRYQVTQFGKPVTLSCSQTLNHNVMYWYQQKSSQAPKLLFHYYDKDFNNEADTPDNFQSRRPNTSFCFLDIRSPGLGDTAMYLCATSPRDRARYTFGSGTRLTVV.

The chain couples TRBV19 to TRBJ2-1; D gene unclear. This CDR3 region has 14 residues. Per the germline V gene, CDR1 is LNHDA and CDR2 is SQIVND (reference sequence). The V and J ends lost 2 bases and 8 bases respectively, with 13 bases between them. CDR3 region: CASSIQKSTDEQFF. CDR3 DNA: TGTGCCAGTAGTATACAGAAGTCCACCGATGAGCAGTTCTTC. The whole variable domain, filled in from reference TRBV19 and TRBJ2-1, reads DGGITQSPKYLFRKEGQNVTLSCEQNLNHDAMYWYRQDPGQGLRLIYYSQIVNDFQKGDIAEGYSVSREKKESFPLTVTSAQKNPTAFYLCASSIQKSTDEQFFGPGTRLTVL.

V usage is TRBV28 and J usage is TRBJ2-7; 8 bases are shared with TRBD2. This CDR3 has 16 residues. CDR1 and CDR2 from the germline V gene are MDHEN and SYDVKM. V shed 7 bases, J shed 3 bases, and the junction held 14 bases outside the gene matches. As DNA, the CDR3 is TGTGCCAGCATCCCACGGGGGGGGATATCCTTCTACGAGCAGTACTTC. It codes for CASIPRGGISFYEQYF.

Here the CDR3 DNA reads TGTGCCAGCAGCCCCTCCTCAGGGGTGACCGGGGAGCTGTTTTTT. Residues: CASSPSSGVTGELFF. This chain links TRBV7-8 with TRBJ2-2; D may be TRBD1 (6 bases). Trimming cost V 5 bases and J 5 bases, with 15 bases left between them. The CDR3 is 15 residues long. Germline values: CDR1 SGHVS, CDR2 FQNEAQ.